This T cell receptor (beta chain) was documented in a study of blood T cell repertoires in COVID-19. This clone was counted once. TCRdb's table, derived via immunoSEQ multiplex PCR, lists solely in-frame clones and lacks some. The sample includes 35,000 to 50,000 clones, around 80% of them seen just once. The receptor was isolated from a woman aged 80 or over with acute or convalescent COVID-19. Sequenced input: peripheral blood.

The CDR3 spells CASSQGPGQGYGYTF. For the CDR3, the DNA is TGTGCCAGCAGCCAAGGGCCGGGACAGGGGTATGGCTACACCTTC. The chain recombines TRBV14 with TRBJ1-2; TRBD1 aligns across 10 bases. Germline V gives CDR1 SGHDN, CDR2 FVKESK. Losses at the gene ends were 1 base for V and 5 bases for J; bases not matched to a gene: 4. The CDR3 loop spans 15 amino acids.